The present T cell receptor beta chain was sequenced within a study of T cell changes during pregnancy in multiple sclerosis. This clone has just a few counts. Clones were read by immunoSEQ multiplex PCR, and TCRdb kept only the in-frame ones, dropping some. The sample carries roughly 74,000 clones, roughly nine tenths recorded once. The sequenced sample was peripheral blood, obtained before pregnancy. This receptor was taken from a female donor with multiple sclerosis, enrolled in a pregnancy study.

The CDR3 sequence: CASSAIRDREKANYGYTF. In DNA form, the CDR3 reads TGCGCCAGCAGCGCCATCCGGGACAGGGAAAAGGCCAACTATGGCTACACCTTC. The chain couples TRBV10-1 to TRBJ1-2; 9 nucleotides match TRBD1. Looked up from germline, CDR1 is WNHNN and CDR2 is SYGVQD (reference sequence). V shed 6 bases and J 2 bases; nucleotides not matched to a gene: 16. The CDR3 length is 18 residues.